One and the same sample provided the 5 T cell receptor beta chains below, sequenced in a study of blood T cell repertoires in COVID-19. Using immunoSEQ multiplex PCR, the repertoire was profiled, and TCRdb retains in-frame clones only, with some absent. The repertoire consists of about 160,000 clones, with approximately 82% occurring once and the leading ten covering 4.4%. Sequenced input: PBMCs or T cells enriched from blood (not recorded which). These TCRs come from a woman between 50 and 59 years old who had recovered from COVID-19.

The genes are TRBV28 and TRBJ1-6; the D gene is possibly TRBD1 (5 bases). Trimming shortened V by 2 bases and J by 7 bases, and 9 bases separated the two germline ends. The CDR3 runs 14 residues. The V gene's germline CDR1 is MDHEN and CDR2 SYDVKM. Here the CDR3 DNA reads TGTGCCAGCAGTTTAAGACAGTGGAATTCACCCCTCCACTTT. It yields the protein CASSLRQWNSPLHF.

The rearrangement uses TRBV30 and TRBJ1-1; TRBD1 matches at 7 bases. The trim removed 2 bases at V and 2 bases at J, leaving 11 bases unmatched. This CDR3 contains 16 residues. Germline CDR1 reads GTSNPN; CDR2 reads SVGIG (reference sequence). CDR3 sequence reads: CAWSRAGGVINTEAFF. CDR3 nucleotides: TGTGCCTGGAGTAGGGCAGGGGGTGTTATTAACACTGAAGCTTTCTTT.

The chain joins TRBV9 to TRBJ1-1; D is unresolved. The germline gives CDR1 SGDLS, CDR2 YYNGEE. The CDR3 loop spans 11 amino acids. V shed 3 bases and J shed 7 bases, with 7 bases lying between them. CDR3 bases: TGTGCCAGCAGCGGGGAGGGTGAAGCTTTCTTT. This codes for CASSGEGEAFF.

The V call is TRBV27, the J call TRBJ1-2; maybe TRBD1 (5 bases). The CDR3 has 15 residues. From germline, CDR1 is MNHEY and CDR2 SMNVEV (reference sequence). Trimming removed 3 bases from V and 2 bases from J, with 13 bases in between. The CDR3 sequence: CASSFGRGANYGYTF. The CDR3, as DNA: TGTGCCAGCAGTTTTGGTCGTGGGGCAAACTATGGCTACACCTTC.

The rearrangement uses TRBV9 and TRBJ1-1, with D hard to call. The V and J ends lost 0 bases and 0 bases respectively, with 9 bases between them. CDR3 length: 15 residues. Germline CDR1 reads SGDLS; CDR2 reads YYNGEE. This chain's CDR3 is CASSVDLGMNTEAFF. As DNA, the CDR3 is TGTGCCAGCAGCGTAGACCTGGGCATGAACACTGAAGCTTTCTTT.